A single TCR beta chain is shown here with its context. Its specificity is unknown. The Oncomine TCR Beta short-read assay generated sequence data from the DNA of cultured CD4+ T cells. TCRdb used MiXCR to reprocess the PCR reads, holding one entry per CDR3 protein. In the table there are about 21,000 distinct CDR3 sequences, 46% of which are singletons. The CDR3 runs 17 residues. The data originate from a study of vaccination and CD4 T cells after COVID-19. On the study more broadly: Convalescent individuals numbered four females and six males, two being Hispanic.

Time point defined: late sampling 161 to 241 days after vaccination in a few convalescent patients. Treatment here: approximately nine-day PBMC culture with coronavirus spike peptide pools or control peptides (ViraFEST assay). ViraFEST enlarged antigen-specific T cell populations with peptide pools and afterwards sequenced TCRs. This clonotype originated in a human donor who had recovered from COVID-19. The chain uses TRBV21-1 and TRBJ2-3; the DNA was not used to check the table's D call, TRBD1. TRBV21-1 is listed as a pseudogene. The sequences come from CD4+ T cells from blood, cultured in vitro, collected about 7 months after SARS-CoV-2 vaccination. DNA for the CDR3: TGTGCCAGCAGCAGATTACCAGGGACATACGGCACAGATACGCAGTATTTT. Translated: CASSRLPGTYGTDTQYF.